Listed here are 15 T cell receptor beta chains from one sample, sequenced in a study of blood T cell repertoires in COVID-19. The assay was immunoSEQ multiplex PCR, and TCRdb's table has in-frame clones only and misses some. The sample lists more than 200,000 clones, 65% to 80% occurring once. The sequencing input was peripheral blood. The source is a woman in her 40s with active or convalescent COVID-19.

This clone was counted a few times. The chain links TRBV10-1 to TRBJ1-2, with D possibly TRBD1 on 5 matching bases. CDR3 size: 11 residues. Germline V gene sequence: CDR1 WNHNN, CDR2 SYGVQD (reference sequence). Between the trimmed V and J ends, which lost 6 bases and 11 bases, there was a span of 13 bases. The chain's CDR3 is CASRRTFVYTF. DNA for the CDR3: TGCGCCAGCAGAAGGACATTTGTGTACACCTTC.

This chain connects TRBV18 to TRBJ2-2, with unresolved D. V lost 3 bases and J lost 1, with 3 bases in between. The CDR3 length is 13 residues. From germline, CDR1 is KGHSH and CDR2 LQKENI. CDR3 protein: CASSPLNTGELFF. The CDR3 coding sequence is TGTGCCAGCTCACCCTTGAACACCGGGGAGCTGTTTTTT.

The chain is built from TRBV28 and TRBJ1-5, with 7 bases matching TRBD1. The trim removed 3 bases at V and 3 bases at J, leaving 2 bases unmatched. CDR3 length equals 14 residues. The germline V gene encodes CDR1 MDHEN and CDR2 SYDVKM. For the CDR3, the DNA is TGTGCCAGCAGTTTCGGACAGGACAATCAGCCCCAGCATTTT. Translated: CASSFGQDNQPQHF.

The J gene is TRBJ2-3, the V gene TRBV9; a possible D gene is TRBD2 (6 bases). CDR3 length equals 15 residues. CDR1 SGDLS and CDR2 YYNGEE come from the germline V gene. The V and J ends lost 3 bases and 1 base respectively, with 12 bases between them. The CDR3: CASSGGDIGTDTQYF. The DNA for the CDR3 is TGTGCCAGCAGCGGCGGGGATATCGGCACAGATACGCAGTATTTT.

The gene calls are TRBV11-2 and TRBJ1-3; 8 bases are shared with TRBD1. The CDR3 consists of 16 residues. The V segment lost 5 bases and the J segment 0 bases; nucleotides outside the gene matches: 6. The V gene's germline CDR1 is SGHAT and CDR2 FQNNGV. The CDR3 nucleotides read TGTGCCAGCAGCATCAGGGGGCCAAGCTCTGGAAACACCATATATTTT. It is translated as CASSIRGPSSGNTIYF.

The V gene is TRBV19, the J gene TRBJ1-5, with D maybe TRBD1 (5 bases). V gave up 7 bases and J gave up 0 bases, with 22 bases separating them. Germline CDR1 reads LNHDA; CDR2 reads SQIVND (reference sequence). This CDR3 is 18 amino acids long. This chain's CDR3 is CASNPRPRTLYSNQPQHF. CDR3 bases: TGTGCCAGTAATCCGAGACCGCGGACACTTTATAGCAATCAGCCCCAGCATTTT.

This sequence joins TRBV3-1 (or the pseudogene TRBV3-2) and TRBJ1-6; 9 bases match TRBD1. This CDR3 region has 15 residues. Germline loops: CDR1 LGHDT, CDR2 YNNKEL (reference sequence). With V trimmed by 4 bases and J by 5 bases, 3 bases remained unmatched. The CDR3 loop is CASSPWTGDNSPLHF. In DNA, the CDR3 is TGTGCCAGCAGCCCTTGGACAGGGGATAATTCACCCCTCCACTTT.

V gene TRBV5-1 combines with J gene TRBJ1-1; possibly TRBD1 for D (5 bases). Trimming removed 4 bases from V and 4 bases from J, with 14 bases in between. The V gene's germline CDR1 is SGHRS and CDR2 YFSETQ. This CDR3 has 14 amino acids. The CDR3 DNA reads TGCGCCAGCAGCCCCCTGGGGCCGAGCACTGAAGCTTTCTTT. Translation: CASSPLGPSTEAFF. The whole variable domain, filled in from reference TRBV5-1 and TRBJ1-1, reads KAGVTQTPRYLIKTRGQQVTLSCSPISGHRSVSWYQQTPGQGLQFLFEYFSETQRNKGNFPGRFSGRQFSNSRSEMNVSTLELGDSALYLCASSPLGPSTEAFFGQGTRLTVV.

The chain links TRBV7-9 to TRBJ2-2; 13 bases agree with TRBD2. Looked up from germline, CDR1 is SEHNR and CDR2 is FQNEAQ (reference sequence). The CDR3 totals 19 residues. The V segment lost 5 bases and the J segment 0 bases; nucleotides outside the gene matches: 9. The CDR3 region has the DNA TGTGCCAGCAGCCCGCCGGGACTAGCGGGGCGGGCGAACACCGGGGAGCTGTTTTTT. Its protein product is CASSPPGLAGRANTGELFF.

This chain's CDR3 is CASSEDSGTVFTGELFF. The CDR3, as DNA: TGTGCCAGCAGCGAGGACTCCGGGACAGTATTCACCGGGGAGCTGTTTTTT. This chain links TRBV28 with TRBJ2-2, with 7 nucleotides matching TRBD1. The CDR3 is 17 amino acids. Trimming removed 6 bases from V and 4 bases from J; junction bases left unmatched: 14. Germline CDR1 is MDHEN and CDR2 is SYDVKM.

This clone was observed once. This chain uses TRBV24-1 with TRBJ2-5, with a possible D match to TRBD1 (5 bases). V was shortened by 7 bases and J by 3 bases, with 11 bases between the two germline ends. This CDR3 contains 13 residues. In germline, CDR1 is KGHDR, CDR2 SFDVKD. The CDR3 sequence is CATRSDSEETQYF. The CDR3 coding sequence is TGTGCCACCAGGAGTGACAGTGAAGAGACCCAGTACTTC.

The rearrangement uses TRBV5-1 and TRBJ1-2, with a tentative D call TRBD1 (6 bases). The CDR3 runs 14 residues. Looked up from germline, CDR1 is SGHRS and CDR2 is YFSETQ. Trimming removed 2 bases from V and 3 bases from J, with 11 bases in between. CDR3 residues: CASSLQGGDYGYTF. The DNA for the CDR3 is TGCGCCAGCAGCTTACAGGGAGGGGACTATGGCTACACCTTC.

The sample holds a few counts of this clone. This rearrangement joins TRBV7-8 to TRBJ1-2; possibly TRBD1 for D (5 bases). Germline lookup yields CDR1 SGHVS and CDR2 FQNEAQ. The CDR3 spans 15 residues. V lost 5 bases and J lost 0, with 13 bases in between. The CDR3 reads CASSLGQSPNYGYTF. CDR3 DNA: TGTGCCAGCAGCCTGGGGCAGAGCCCTAACTATGGCTACACCTTC.

The V call is TRBV5-1, the J call TRBJ1-1; 7 bases agree with TRBD1. The length of the CDR3 is 14 residues. With 3 bases clipped from V and 4 bases from J, the junction kept 6 bases outside the gene matches. Germline CDR1 reads SGHRS; CDR2 reads YFSETQ. For the CDR3, the DNA is TGCGCCAGCAGCTCGGGGACAGCGAGCACTGAAGCTTTCTTT. Translating gives CASSSGTASTEAFF.

The chain uses TRBV10-3 and TRBJ2-3, with TRBD2 matching 11 bases. V lost 6 bases to trimming and J lost 0 bases; unmatched junction nucleotides: 8. There are 17 residues in the CDR3. CDR1 and CDR2 (germline): ENHRY, SYGVKD. CDR3 in DNA: TGTGCCATCAGACCTAGCGGGGGGTTGTCTAGCACAGATACGCAGTATTTT. Translated: CAIRPSGGLSSTDTQYF.